These T cell receptor beta chains were read from a single sample in a study of cytomegalovirus exposure and HLA in healthy donors. Assay: immunoSEQ multiplex PCR; the TCRdb copy retains only in-frame clones and omits some. Found here are about 45,000 clones, around 90% of them singletons; the top ten hold 6.5% to 9.5%. Sequencing used PBMCs. The receptors were sampled from a woman aged 35 to 49 in good health and CMV-seropositive. Each CDR3 is given with its conserved first and last residue. A D gene is named only where the DNA matches it firmly. Some rows have no size entry. The others give once, few or many, or a class for an expanded clone.

NA	TRBV19	TRBJ2-7	NA	CASSILEGAYEQYF	TGTGCCAGTAGTATATTAGAAGGGGCCTACGAGCAGTACTTC
TRBD2	TRBV5-1	TRBJ2-1	few	CASSLGGTSGNNEQFF	TGCGCCAGCAGCTTGGGCGGGACTAGCGGAAACAATGAGCAGTTCTTC
TRBD1	TRBV19	TRBJ2-1	NA	CASSIRDSPEQFF	TGTGCCAGTAGTATTAGGGACAGCCCGGAGCAGTTCTTC
NA	TRBV7-9	TRBJ2-7	NA	CASTTAGATYEQYF	TGTGCCAGCACCACAGCCGGTGCCACCTACGAGCAGTACTTC
TRBD2	TRBV2	TRBJ2-7	NA	CASTSGGAWEQYF	TGTGCCAGCACTAGCGGGGGGGCGTGGGAGCAGTACTTC
NA	TRBV7-3	TRBJ2-1	NA	CASSTLRDKIYNEQFF	TGTGCCAGCAGCACCCTTCGGGACAAAATTTACAATGAGCAGTTCTTC
TRBD1	TRBV28	TRBJ1-3	NA	CASSQDRANTIYF	TGTGCCAGCAGCCAGGACAGGGCTAACACCATATATTTT
NA	TRBV5-4	TRBJ1-1	NA	CASSLVAQDTEAFF	TGTGCCAGCAGCTTGGTTGCCCAGGACACTGAAGCTTTCTTT
NA	TRBV4-2	TRBJ2-6	few	CASSQLQGGSGANVLTF	TGTGCCAGCAGCCAACTGCAGGGGGGCTCTGGGGCCAACGTCCTGACTTTC
NA	TRBV15	TRBJ2-3	NA	CATSREGGGNTQYF	TGTGCCACCAGCAGAGAAGGGGGGGGGAATACGCAGTATTTT
NA	TRBV6-6	TRBJ2-6	NA	CASKTPTSSGANVLTF	TGTGCCAGTAAGACACCGACAAGCTCTGGGGCCAACGTCCTGACTTTC
TRBD2	TRBV11-3	TRBJ2-7	NA	CASSLSTSHEQYF	TGTGCCAGCAGCTTATCGACTAGCCACGAGCAGTACTTC
TRBD1	TRBV28	TRBJ2-3	NA	CASRQTGMSTDTQYF	TGTGCCAGCAGGCAGACAGGGATGAGCACAGATACGCAGTATTTT
TRBD1	TRBV6-5	TRBJ1-6	NA	CASSYGGTANNSPLHF	TGTGCCAGCAGTTACGGAGGGACAGCAAATAATTCACCCCTCCACTTT
NA	TRBV30	TRBJ2-3	NA	CAWSAPDTQYF	TGTGCCTGGAGTGCCCCGGATACGCAGTATTTT
NA	TRBV5-4	TRBJ1-1	NA	CASSQGFGTEAFF	TGTGCCAGCAGCCAGGGGTTCGGCACTGAAGCTTTCTTT
NA	TRBV28	TRBJ1-2	NA	CASSSSGGAQGYTF	TGTGCCAGCAGTTCCAGCGGGGGGGCACAAGGCTACACCTTC
NA	TRBV29-1	TRBJ2-7	NA	CSVSTLYEQYF	TGCAGCGTTTCGACACTCTACGAGCAGTACTTC
NA	TRBV28	TRBJ1-1	NA	CASRKTGLRGTEAFF	TGTGCCAGCAGAAAGACAGGCCTAAGGGGCACTGAAGCTTTCTTT
NA	TRBV19	TRBJ1-2	NA	CASSPWTENYGYTF	TGTGCCAGTAGTCCTTGGACAGAGAACTATGGCTACACCTTC
NA	TRBV5-1	TRBJ2-5	NA	CASSFSSHGETQYF	TGCGCCAGCAGCTTTTCGTCTCACGGGGAGACCCAGTACTTC
NA	TRBV7-9	TRBJ2-3	NA	CASTSTADTQYF	TGTGCCAGCACCTCCACGGCAGATACGCAGTATTTT
TRBD2	TRBV2	TRBJ2-3	NA	CASSEGTSVTDTQYF	TGTGCCAGCAGTGAAGGGACTAGCGTCACAGATACGCAGTATTTT